These 30 T cell receptor beta chains originate from one sample sequenced in a study of Tregs in tolerant kidney transplant recipients. Profiled with immunoSEQ multiplex PCR; TCRdb holds only in-frame clones, not every one. The data hold tens of thousands of clones, with around 90% observed a single time. The sample here was Tregs from blood, taken before the transplant. All receptors come from a human donor who received a combined kidney and bone marrow transplant.

The chain uses TRBV5-1 and TRBJ2-3; 12 nucleotides match TRBD2. The V gene end was trimmed by 9 bases and the J gene end by 4 bases; junction bases not matched to a gene: 6. This CDR3 comprises 14 residues. Per the germline V gene, CDR1 is SGHRS and CDR2 is YFSETQ. This CDR3 reads CATRLAGVPDTQYF. The DNA for the CDR3 is TGCGCCACCAGACTAGCGGGAGTCCCAGATACGCAGTATTTT. The full variable domain, completed using reference TRBV5-1 and TRBJ2-3, is KAGVTQTPRYLIKTRGQQVTLSCSPISGHRSVSWYQQTPGQGLQFLFEYFSETQRNKGNFPGRFSGRQFSNSRSEMNVSTLELGDSALYLCATRLAGVPDTQYFGPGTRLTVL.

In this sample, this clone turned up once. The rearrangement uses TRBV18 and TRBJ1-4; D is unresolved. The CDR3 runs to 11 residues. V was trimmed by 6 bases and J by 7 bases, leaving 6 bases between them. CDR1 and CDR2 from the germline V gene are KGHSH and LQKENI. Here the CDR3 reads CASSQSEKLFF. In DNA form, the CDR3 reads TGTGCCAGCTCCCAATCTGAAAAACTGTTTTTT. The full variable domain, rest sourced from reference TRBV18 and TRBJ1-4, is NAGVMQNPRHLVRRRGQEARLRCSPMKGHSHVYWYRQLPEEGLKFMVYLQKENIIDESGMPKERFSAEFPKEGPSILRIQQVVRGDSAAYFCASSQSEKLFFGSGTQLSVL.

The V and J genes are TRBV30 and TRBJ2-6; the D is unclear. V was shortened by 0 bases and J by 0 bases, with 6 bases between the two germline ends. CDR1 is GTSNPN, CDR2 SVGIG, per germline (reference sequence). The CDR3 contains 15 residues. CDR3 region: CAWSVFASGANVLTF. CDR3 sequence (DNA): TGTGCCTGGAGTGTATTCGCCTCTGGGGCCAACGTCCTGACTTTC.

V and J are TRBV5-6 and TRBJ2-1, with D tentatively TRBD1 (5 bases). There are 12 residues in the CDR3. Trimming removed 4 bases at V and 6 bases at J, with 8 bases between. Germline assignment: CDR1 SGHDT and CDR2 YYEEEE. The CDR3 region has the DNA TGTGCCAGCAGCAAACAGGTCAATGAGCAGTTCTTC. This translates into CASSKQVNEQFF.

This chain links TRBV28 with TRBJ2-3; 11 nucleotides line up with TRBD2. Germline loops: CDR1 MDHEN, CDR2 SYDVKM. This CDR3 has 18 residues. Losses at the gene ends were 5 bases for V and 7 bases for J; bases not matched to a gene: 17. CDR3 DNA sequence: TGTGCCAGCAGTCGAATCTCCGGGACTAGCGGTATAGGGAATACGCAGTATTTT. The encoded protein is CASSRISGTSGIGNTQYF.

The chain joins TRBV30 to TRBJ1-5; TRBD1 matches 7 bases. Germline V CDR1 and CDR2: GTSNPN, SVGIG (reference sequence). The ends lost 0 bases at V and 3 bases at J; junction bases unmatched: 5. There are 15 residues in the CDR3. The CDR3, as DNA: TGTGCCTGGAGTGTTCAGGGGGTGGACAATCAGCCCCAGCATTTT. Translated: CAWSVQGVDNQPQHF. Together with reference TRBV30 and TRBJ1-5, the CDR3 gives the full variable domain: SQTIHQWPATLVQPVGSPLSLECTVEGTSNPNLYWYRQAAGRGLQLLFYSVGIGQISSEVPQNLSASRPQDRQFILSSKKLLLSDSGFYLCAWSVQGVDNQPQHFGDGTRLSIL.

The V call is TRBV4-2, the J call TRBJ2-7; D may be TRBD2 (6 bases). Trimming shortened V by 0 bases and J by 3 bases, and 18 bases separated the two germline ends. This CDR3 comprises 17 residues. The germline V gene encodes CDR1 LGHNA and CDR2 YNFKEQ. CDR3: CASSQEFLFSGNYEQYF. The CDR3 DNA follows: TGTGCCAGCAGCCAAGAGTTCCTTTTTAGCGGTAACTACGAGCAGTACTTC.

The V gene is TRBV4-1, the J gene TRBJ1-1, with D hard to call. Per germline, CDR1 MGHRA and CDR2 YSYEKL. V was shortened by 1 base and J by 3 bases, with 9 bases between the two germline ends. This CDR3 is 14 amino acids long. CDR3: CASSQVPRDTEAFF. The CDR3 DNA follows: TGCGCCAGCAGCCAAGTGCCGAGGGACACTGAAGCTTTCTTT.

The chain recombines TRBV15 with TRBJ1-2; D uncertain. Germline assignment: CDR1 LNHNV and CDR2 YYDKDF (reference sequence). Deletions cut 4 bases from V and 6 bases from J, with 15 bases between. The CDR3 totals 14 residues. Here the CDR3 DNA reads TGTGCCACCAGCAAAGACCGTGAGGGTGATGGCTACACCTTC. Its protein product is CATSKDREGDGYTF.

This clone occurred a few times. The chain carries TRBV27 and TRBJ2-3, with 10 bases lining up with TRBD2. The trim removed 6 bases at V and 5 bases at J, leaving 11 bases unmatched. This CDR3 spans 16 amino acids. Germline assignment: CDR1 MNHEY and CDR2 SMNVEV (reference sequence). The CDR3, as DNA: TGTGCCAGCAGAACAGGGGGACTAGCGTGGGGAGATACGCAGTATTTT. Residues: CASRTGGLAWGDTQYF.

The genes are TRBV7-2 and TRBJ1-2; D ambiguous. The CDR3 length is 13 residues. CDR1 SGHTA and CDR2 FQGNSA come from the germline V gene. V gave up 2 bases and J gave up 7 bases, with 11 bases separating them. CDR3 residues: CASSLPGLRGYTF. CDR3 in DNA: TGTGCCAGCAGCTTACCCGGGTTACGTGGCTACACCTTC. The variable domain in full, completed from reference TRBV7-2 and TRBJ1-2, reads GAGVSQSPSNKVTEKGKDVELRCDPISGHTALYWYRQSLGQGLEFLIYFQGNSAPDKSGLPSDRFSAERTGGSVSTLTIQRTQQEDSAVYLCASSLPGLRGYTFGSGTRLTVV.

The gene calls are TRBV7-3 and TRBJ2-2; D possibly corresponds to TRBD2 (6 bases). The germline V and J ends were trimmed by 0 bases and 4 bases, with 6 bases remaining between them. The length of the CDR3 is 14 residues. The germline CDR1 and CDR2 sequences are SGHTA and FQGTGA. CDR3 region: CASSLTRGTGELFF. The CDR3 nucleotides are TGTGCCAGCAGCTTAACGCGGGGCACCGGGGAGCTGTTTTTT.

This rearrangement joins TRBV20-1 to TRBJ2-1; unclear D gene. The CDR3 contains 11 residues. CDR1 DFQATT and CDR2 SNEGSKA come from the germline V gene (reference sequence). Trimming removed 6 bases from V and 5 bases from J, with 8 bases in between. The chain's CDR3 is CSAPPDNEQFF. CDR3 sequence (DNA): TGCAGTGCCCCGCCCGACAATGAGCAGTTCTTC.

The chain joins TRBV5-6 to TRBJ2-4, with D perhaps TRBD1 (6 bases). Germline V gene data show CDR1 as SGHDT and CDR2 as YYEEEE. The CDR3 loop spans 16 amino acids. Trimming cost V 0 bases and J 2 bases, with 12 bases left between them. The CDR3 nucleotides are TGTGCCAGCAGCTTGGCCGTTACAGGGTCCAAAAACATTCAGTACTTC. Translation: CASSLAVTGSKNIQYF.

The chain uses TRBV25-1 and TRBJ2-7, with 8 bases matching TRBD1. V lost 3 bases and J lost 5; bases outside the gene matches: 12. Per germline, CDR1 MGHDK and CDR2 SYGVNS. The CDR3 loop spans 16 amino acids. The DNA for the CDR3 is TGTGCCAGCAGTGACCACAGCGGCAGGGGGCCCAACGAGCAGTACTTC. Residues: CASSDHSGRGPNEQYF.

The chain combines TRBV28 with TRBJ2-7; 9 bases are a match to TRBD2. Germline V gene sequence: CDR1 MDHEN, CDR2 SYDVKM. The CDR3 contains 14 residues. The trim removed 6 bases at V and 7 bases at J, leaving 10 bases unmatched. CDR3 protein: CASRPGTSTGEQYF. The CDR3 DNA sequence: TGTGCCAGCAGACCCGGGACTAGCACGGGGGAGCAGTACTTC.

The chain combines TRBV5-1 with TRBJ2-5; 8 nucleotides line up with TRBD1. V was clipped by 0 bases and J by 4 bases; unmatched bases: 8. CDR3 length equals 16 residues. CDR1 is SGHRS and CDR2 is YFSETQ in the germline V gene. This CDR3 is CASSLAQGQGGETQYF. DNA for the CDR3: TGCGCCAGCAGCTTGGCCCAAGGACAGGGCGGAGAGACCCAGTACTTC.

The chain employs TRBV30 and TRBJ1-4; D not certain. The CDR3 runs to 17 residues. Germline CDR1 is GTSNPN and CDR2 is SVGIG (reference sequence). The V gene lost 4 bases and the J gene lost 0 bases, with 18 bases spanning the gap. Written as DNA, the CDR3 is TGTGCCTGGATGAAGTGGCCAGCCCTTGCAACTAATGAAAAACTGTTTTTT. Translation gives CAWMKWPALATNEKLFF.

The chain couples TRBV5-1 to TRBJ2-7, with D possibly TRBD2 on 5 matching bases. The CDR3 contains 13 residues. Deletions cut 0 bases from V and 3 bases from J, with 7 bases between. Germline CDR1 is SGHRS and CDR2 is YFSETQ. CDR3 region: CASSLAGSYEQYF. DNA of the CDR3: TGCGCCAGCAGCTTGGCGGGGAGCTACGAGCAGTACTTC.

This clone showed up just once. This chain connects TRBV5-1 to TRBJ2-1; 9 bases map to TRBD2. The CDR3 has 14 residues. Germline V lookup: CDR1 SGHRS, CDR2 YFSETQ. V shed 9 bases and J 1 base; nucleotides not matched to a gene: 5. The CDR3 region has the DNA TGCGCCAACATTAGCGGGAGTTCCTACAATGAGCAGTTCTTC. This encodes CANISGSSYNEQFF.

The chain links TRBV25-1 to TRBJ2-1, with 7 bases lining up with TRBD1. Germline trimming cut 3 bases from V and 9 bases from J; bases unmatched to any gene: 14. Per the germline V gene, CDR1 is MGHDK and CDR2 is SYGVNS. The CDR3 length is 16 residues. The CDR3 here is CASSDPGEGGNGEQFF. The CDR3 region has the DNA TGTGCCAGCAGTGACCCCGGGGAAGGGGGCAACGGTGAGCAGTTCTTC.

Concerning this clone: The germline gene is not matched at one end of the junction; a read error may be the cause. V usage is TRBV6-1 and J usage is TRBJ2-5; 10 bases fit TRBD1. The V gene's germline CDR1 is MNHNS and CDR2 SASEGT. The CDR3 has 15 amino acids. CDR3 DNA sequence: TGTGCCAGCACCCGAAAGGGGGACAGGGGCTCAAGGTGGGACTTC. It is translated as CASTRKGDRGSRWDF.

The rearrangement joins TRBV6-1 to TRBJ2-3, with D tentatively TRBD2 (5 bases). Between the trimmed V and J ends, which lost 4 bases and 1 base, there was a span of 15 bases. This CDR3 has 16 amino acids. The germline V gene encodes CDR1 MNHNS and CDR2 SASEGT. In DNA form, the CDR3 reads TGTGCCAGCAGTGGACGGAGCGAGGAGGGCACAGATACGCAGTATTTT. This sequence encodes CASSGRSEEGTDTQYF.

The chain links TRBV6-7 to TRBJ2-1; the D gene is possibly TRBD2 (5 bases). TRBV6-7 is an open reading frame whose function is uncertain. Trimming stripped 2 bases from V and 9 bases from J, with 5 bases between. The CDR3 contains 11 residues. CDR3 amino acids: CASSYRGEQFF. The CDR3 region has the DNA TGTGCCAGCAGTTACCGGGGTGAGCAGTTCTTC.

This clone appeared a single time. J is TRBJ2-7 and V is TRBV14, with 7 bases aligning to TRBD2. V trimming: 6 bases; J trimming: 2 bases; junction bases outside the gene matches: 7. This CDR3 is built from 14 residues. Germline CDR1 SGHDN, CDR2 FVKESK. CDR3 DNA: TGTGCCAGCAGGCCCAGCGGGATTCCCTACGAGCAGTACTTC. This translates into CASRPSGIPYEQYF.

The chain links TRBV4-2 to TRBJ1-1; TRBD1 agrees at 12 bases. With 0 bases clipped from V and 6 bases from J, the junction kept 8 bases outside the gene matches. The CDR3 sequence is 17 residues long. Germline V lookup: CDR1 LGHNA, CDR2 YNFKEQ. The chain's CDR3 is CASSQDRRDRGRSEAFF. CDR3 sequence (DNA): TGTGCCAGCAGCCAAGATAGGCGGGACAGGGGGCGGTCTGAAGCTTTCTTT.

The V gene is TRBV11-1, the J gene TRBJ2-1, with no clear D. V gave up 0 bases and J gave up 4 bases, with 4 bases separating them. From germline, CDR1 is SGHAT and CDR2 FQDESV (reference sequence). This CDR3 has 13 residues. CDR3 bases: TGTGCCAGCAGCTTAGCTGCTTACAATGAGCAGTTCTTC. Its translation: CASSLAAYNEQFF.

V is TRBV14 and J is TRBJ2-1; the D gene is possibly TRBD2 (6 bases). V was cut by 1 base and J by 4 bases, with 11 bases left in between. This CDR3 has 15 amino acids. Looked up from germline, CDR1 is SGHDN and CDR2 is FVKESK. The CDR3 DNA follows: TGTGCCAGCAGCCAAGTGGGGGGAGCTTACAATGAGCAGTTCTTC. As protein: CASSQVGGAYNEQFF.

The V and J genes are TRBV5-8 and TRBJ2-7; D tentatively reads TRBD1 or TRBD2 (5 bases each). Germline V gene lookup returns CDR1 SGHTS and CDR2 YDEGEE. The CDR3 loop spans 14 amino acids. V dropped 5 bases and J dropped 3 bases, with 15 bases sitting between them. The CDR3 spells CASSAGTDNYEQYF. For the CDR3, the DNA is TGTGCCAGCAGTGCCGGGACCGACAACTACGAGCAGTACTTC.

The gene calls are TRBV2 and TRBJ2-2; TRBD1 matches at 7 bases. Germline values: CDR1 SNHLY, CDR2 FYNNEI. V trimming: 1 base; J trimming: 4 bases; junction bases outside the gene matches: 3. This CDR3 spans 15 amino acids. The DNA for the CDR3 is TGTGCCAGCAGTGAAGGAAGGGGGCGCACCGGGGAGCTGTTTTTT. Translation: CASSEGRGRTGELFF.